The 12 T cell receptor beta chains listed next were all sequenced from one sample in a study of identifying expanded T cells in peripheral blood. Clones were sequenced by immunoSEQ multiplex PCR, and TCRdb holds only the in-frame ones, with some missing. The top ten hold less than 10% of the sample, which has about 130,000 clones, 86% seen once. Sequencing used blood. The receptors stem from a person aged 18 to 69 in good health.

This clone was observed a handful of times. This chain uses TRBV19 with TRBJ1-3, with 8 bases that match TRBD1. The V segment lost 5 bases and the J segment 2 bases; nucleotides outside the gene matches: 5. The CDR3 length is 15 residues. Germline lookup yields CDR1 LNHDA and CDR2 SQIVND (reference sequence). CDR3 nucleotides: TGTGCCAGTAGTGAACCACAGGGGGCTGGAAACACCATATATTTT. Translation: CASSEPQGAGNTIYF.

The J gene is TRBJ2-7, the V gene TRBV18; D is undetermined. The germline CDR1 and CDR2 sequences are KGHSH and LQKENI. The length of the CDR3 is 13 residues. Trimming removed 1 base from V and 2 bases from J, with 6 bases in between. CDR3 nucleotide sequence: TGTGCCAGCTCACCACAGCAAACCTACGAGCAGTACTTC. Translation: CASSPQQTYEQYF.

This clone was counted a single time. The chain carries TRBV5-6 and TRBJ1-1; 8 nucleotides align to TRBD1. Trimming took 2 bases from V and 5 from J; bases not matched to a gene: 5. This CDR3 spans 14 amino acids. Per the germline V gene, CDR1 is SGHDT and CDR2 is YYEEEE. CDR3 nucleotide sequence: TGTGCCAGCAGCTTTTATGACAGGGGAACTGAAGCTTTCTTT. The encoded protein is CASSFYDRGTEAFF.

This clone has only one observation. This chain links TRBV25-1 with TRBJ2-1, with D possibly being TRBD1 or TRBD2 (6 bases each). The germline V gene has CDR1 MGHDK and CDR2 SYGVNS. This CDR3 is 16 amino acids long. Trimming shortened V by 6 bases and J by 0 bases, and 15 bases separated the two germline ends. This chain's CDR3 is CASREGTSSSYNEQFF. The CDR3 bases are TGTGCCAGCAGGGAGGGGACATCGAGCTCCTACAATGAGCAGTTCTTC. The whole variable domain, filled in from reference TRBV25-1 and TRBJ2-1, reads EADIYQTPRYLVIGTGKKITLECSQTMGHDKMYWYQQDPGMELHLIHYSYGVNSTEKGDLSSESTVSRIRTEHFPLTLESARPSHTSQYLCASREGTSSSYNEQFFGPGTRLTVL.

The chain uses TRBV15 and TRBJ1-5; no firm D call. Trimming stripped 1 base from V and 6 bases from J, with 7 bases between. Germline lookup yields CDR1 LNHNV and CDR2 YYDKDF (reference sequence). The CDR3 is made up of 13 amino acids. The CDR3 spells CATSRVGSQPQHF. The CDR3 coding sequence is TGTGCCACCAGCAGAGTTGGGTCTCAGCCCCAGCATTTT.

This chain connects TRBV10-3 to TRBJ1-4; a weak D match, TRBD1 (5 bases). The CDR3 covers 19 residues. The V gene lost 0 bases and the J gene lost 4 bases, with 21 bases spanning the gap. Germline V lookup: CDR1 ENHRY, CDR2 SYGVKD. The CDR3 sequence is CAISESAGQGIDGNEKLFF. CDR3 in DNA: TGTGCCATCAGTGAGTCTGCAGGGCAAGGAATAGACGGTAATGAAAAACTGTTTTTT.

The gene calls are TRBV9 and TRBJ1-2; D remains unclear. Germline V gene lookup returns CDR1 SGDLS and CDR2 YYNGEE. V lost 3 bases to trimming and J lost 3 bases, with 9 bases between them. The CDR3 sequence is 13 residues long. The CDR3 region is CASSATRDYGYTF. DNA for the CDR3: TGTGCCAGCAGCGCCACAAGGGACTATGGCTACACCTTC.

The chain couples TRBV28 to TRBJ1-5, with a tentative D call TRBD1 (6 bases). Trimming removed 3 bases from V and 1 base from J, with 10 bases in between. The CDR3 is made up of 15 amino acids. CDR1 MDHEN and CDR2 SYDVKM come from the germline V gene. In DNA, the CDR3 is TGTGCCAGCAGTTTCGGCGGGGGCAGCAATCAGCCCCAGCATTTT. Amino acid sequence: CASSFGGGSNQPQHF.

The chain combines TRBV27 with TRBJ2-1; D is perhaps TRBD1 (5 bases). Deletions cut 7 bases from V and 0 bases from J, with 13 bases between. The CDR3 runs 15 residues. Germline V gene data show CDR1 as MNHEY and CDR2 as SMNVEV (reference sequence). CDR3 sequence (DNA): TGTGCCAGCACCCCGGACACGACCTCCTACAATGAGCAGTTCTTC. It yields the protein CASTPDTTSYNEQFF.

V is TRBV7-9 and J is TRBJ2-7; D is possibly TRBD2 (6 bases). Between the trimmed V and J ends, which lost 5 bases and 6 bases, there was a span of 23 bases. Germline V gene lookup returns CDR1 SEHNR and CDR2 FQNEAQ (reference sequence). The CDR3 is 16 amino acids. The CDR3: CASSPLGSALGAEQYF. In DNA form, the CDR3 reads TGTGCCAGCAGCCCCCTCGGGAGCGCCCTCGGGGCCGAGCAGTACTTC.

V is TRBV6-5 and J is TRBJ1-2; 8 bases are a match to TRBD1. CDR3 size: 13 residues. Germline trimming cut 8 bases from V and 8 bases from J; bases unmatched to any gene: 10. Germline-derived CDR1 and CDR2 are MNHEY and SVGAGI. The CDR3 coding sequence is TGTGCCAGCGGAAAGACGACAGGGGAGGGCTACACCTTC. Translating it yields CASGKTTGEGYTF.

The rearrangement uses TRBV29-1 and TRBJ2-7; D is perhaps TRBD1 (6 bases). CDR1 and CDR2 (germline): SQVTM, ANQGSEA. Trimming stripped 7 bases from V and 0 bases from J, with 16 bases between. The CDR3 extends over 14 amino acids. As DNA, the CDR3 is TGCAGCGCTGTTCTTGGGACAAGCTCCTACGAGCAGTACTTC. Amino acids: CSAVLGTSSYEQYF.